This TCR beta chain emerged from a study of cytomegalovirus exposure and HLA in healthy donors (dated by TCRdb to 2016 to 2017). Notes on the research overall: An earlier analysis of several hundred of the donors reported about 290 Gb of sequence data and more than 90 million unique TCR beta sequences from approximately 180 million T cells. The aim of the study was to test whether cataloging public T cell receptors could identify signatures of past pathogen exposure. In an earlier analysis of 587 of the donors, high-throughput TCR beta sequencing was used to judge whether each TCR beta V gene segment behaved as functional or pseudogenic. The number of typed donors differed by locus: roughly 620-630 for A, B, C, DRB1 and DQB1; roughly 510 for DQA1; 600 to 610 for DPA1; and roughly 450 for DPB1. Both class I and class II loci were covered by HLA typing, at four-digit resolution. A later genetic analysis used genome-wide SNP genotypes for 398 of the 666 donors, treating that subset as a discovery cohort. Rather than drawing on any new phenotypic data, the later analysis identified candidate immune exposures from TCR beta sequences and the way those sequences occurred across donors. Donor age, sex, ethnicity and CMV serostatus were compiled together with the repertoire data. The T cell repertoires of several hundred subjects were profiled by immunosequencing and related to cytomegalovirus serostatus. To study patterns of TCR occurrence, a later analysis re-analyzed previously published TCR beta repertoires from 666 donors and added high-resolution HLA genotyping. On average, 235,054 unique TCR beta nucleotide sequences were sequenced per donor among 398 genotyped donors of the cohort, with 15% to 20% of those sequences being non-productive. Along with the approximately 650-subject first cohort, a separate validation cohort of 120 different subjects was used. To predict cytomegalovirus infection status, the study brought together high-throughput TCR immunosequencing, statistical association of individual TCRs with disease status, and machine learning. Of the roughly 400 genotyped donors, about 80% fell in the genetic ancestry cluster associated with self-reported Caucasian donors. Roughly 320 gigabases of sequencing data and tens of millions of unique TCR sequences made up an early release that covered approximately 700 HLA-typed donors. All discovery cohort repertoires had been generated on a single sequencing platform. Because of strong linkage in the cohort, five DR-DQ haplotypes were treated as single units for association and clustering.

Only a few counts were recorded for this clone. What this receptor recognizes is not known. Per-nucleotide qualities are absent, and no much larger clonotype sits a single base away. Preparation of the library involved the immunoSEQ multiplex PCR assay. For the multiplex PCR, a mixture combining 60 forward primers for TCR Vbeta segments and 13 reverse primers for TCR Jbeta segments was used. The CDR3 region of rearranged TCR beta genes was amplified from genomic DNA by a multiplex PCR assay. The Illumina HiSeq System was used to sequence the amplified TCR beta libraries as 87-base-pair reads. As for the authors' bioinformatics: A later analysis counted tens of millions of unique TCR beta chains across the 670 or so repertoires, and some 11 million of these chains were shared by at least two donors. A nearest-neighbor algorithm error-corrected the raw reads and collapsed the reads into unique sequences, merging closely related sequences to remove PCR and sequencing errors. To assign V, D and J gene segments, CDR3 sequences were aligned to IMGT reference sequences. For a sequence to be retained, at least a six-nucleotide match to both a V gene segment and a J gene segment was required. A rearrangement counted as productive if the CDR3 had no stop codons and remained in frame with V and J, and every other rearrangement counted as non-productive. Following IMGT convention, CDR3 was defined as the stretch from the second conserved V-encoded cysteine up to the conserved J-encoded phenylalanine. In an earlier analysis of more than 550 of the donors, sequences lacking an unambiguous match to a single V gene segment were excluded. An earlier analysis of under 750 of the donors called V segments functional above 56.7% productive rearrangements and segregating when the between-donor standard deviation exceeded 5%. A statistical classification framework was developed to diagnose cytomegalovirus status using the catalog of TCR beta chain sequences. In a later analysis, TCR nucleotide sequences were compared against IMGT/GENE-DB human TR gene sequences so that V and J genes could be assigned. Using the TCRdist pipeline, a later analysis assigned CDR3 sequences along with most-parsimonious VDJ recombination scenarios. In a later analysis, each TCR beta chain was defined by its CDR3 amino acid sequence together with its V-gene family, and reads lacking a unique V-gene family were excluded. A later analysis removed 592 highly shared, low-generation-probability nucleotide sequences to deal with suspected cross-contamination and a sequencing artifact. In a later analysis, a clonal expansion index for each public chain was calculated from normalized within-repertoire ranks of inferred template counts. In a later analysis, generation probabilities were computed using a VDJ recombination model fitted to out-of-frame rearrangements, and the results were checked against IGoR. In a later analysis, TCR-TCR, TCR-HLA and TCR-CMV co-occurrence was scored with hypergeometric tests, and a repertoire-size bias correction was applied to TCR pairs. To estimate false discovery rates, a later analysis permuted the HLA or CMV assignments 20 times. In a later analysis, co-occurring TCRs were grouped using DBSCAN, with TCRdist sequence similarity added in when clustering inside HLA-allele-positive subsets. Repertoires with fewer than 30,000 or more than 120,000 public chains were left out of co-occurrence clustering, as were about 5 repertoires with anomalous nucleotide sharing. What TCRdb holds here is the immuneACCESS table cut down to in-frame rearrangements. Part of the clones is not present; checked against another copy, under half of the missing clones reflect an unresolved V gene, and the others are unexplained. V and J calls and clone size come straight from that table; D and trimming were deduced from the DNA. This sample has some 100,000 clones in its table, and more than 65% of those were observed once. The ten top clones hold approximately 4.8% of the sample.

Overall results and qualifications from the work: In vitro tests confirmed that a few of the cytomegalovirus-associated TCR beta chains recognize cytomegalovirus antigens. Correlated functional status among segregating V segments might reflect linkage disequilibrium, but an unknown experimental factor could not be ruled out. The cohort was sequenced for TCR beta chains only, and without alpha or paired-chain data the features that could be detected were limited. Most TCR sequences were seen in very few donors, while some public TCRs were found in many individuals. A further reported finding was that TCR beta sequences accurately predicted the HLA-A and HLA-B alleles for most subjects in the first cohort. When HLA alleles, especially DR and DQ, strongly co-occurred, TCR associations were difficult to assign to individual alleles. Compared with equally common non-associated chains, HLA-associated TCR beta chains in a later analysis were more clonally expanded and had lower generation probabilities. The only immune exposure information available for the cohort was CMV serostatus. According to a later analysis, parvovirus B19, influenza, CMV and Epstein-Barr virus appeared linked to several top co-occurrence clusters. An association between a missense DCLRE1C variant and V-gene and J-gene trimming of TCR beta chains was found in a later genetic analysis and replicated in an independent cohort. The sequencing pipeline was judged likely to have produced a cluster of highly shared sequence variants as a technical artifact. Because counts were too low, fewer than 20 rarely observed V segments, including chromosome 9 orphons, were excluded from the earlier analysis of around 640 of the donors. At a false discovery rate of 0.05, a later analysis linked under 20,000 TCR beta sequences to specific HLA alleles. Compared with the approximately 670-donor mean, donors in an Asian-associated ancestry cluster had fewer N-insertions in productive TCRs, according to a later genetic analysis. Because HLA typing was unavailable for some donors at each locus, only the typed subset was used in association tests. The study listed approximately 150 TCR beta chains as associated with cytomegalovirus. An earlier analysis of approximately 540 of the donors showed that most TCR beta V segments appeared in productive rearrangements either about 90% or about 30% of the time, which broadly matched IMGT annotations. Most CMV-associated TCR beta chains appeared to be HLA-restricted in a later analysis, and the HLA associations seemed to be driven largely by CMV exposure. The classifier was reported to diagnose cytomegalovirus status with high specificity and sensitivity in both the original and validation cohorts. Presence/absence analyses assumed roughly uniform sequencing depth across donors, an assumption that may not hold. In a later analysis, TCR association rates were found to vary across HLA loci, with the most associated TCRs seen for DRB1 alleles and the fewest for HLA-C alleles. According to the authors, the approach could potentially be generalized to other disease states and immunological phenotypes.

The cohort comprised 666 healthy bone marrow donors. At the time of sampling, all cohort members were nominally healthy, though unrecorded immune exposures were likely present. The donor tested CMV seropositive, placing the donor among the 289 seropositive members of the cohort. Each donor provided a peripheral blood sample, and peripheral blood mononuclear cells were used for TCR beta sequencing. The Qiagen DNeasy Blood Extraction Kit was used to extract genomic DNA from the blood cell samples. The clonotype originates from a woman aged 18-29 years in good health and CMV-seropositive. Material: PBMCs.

The nucleotide sequence is given as TGCGCCAGCAGCTTGTGGGGGGAGGGCCACAATGAGCAGTTCTTC. Its product reads: CASSLWGEGHNEQFF. The chain employs TRBV5-1 and TRBJ2-1; the junction holds 7 bases that match TRBD2. Trimming removed 1 base from V and 5 bases from J; the gene matches leave 6 bases unexplained. The CDR3 numbers 15 residues from cysteine through phenylalanine. CDR3 DNA only is kept here, 45 bases in frame from base 1. CDR1 and CDR2 are drawn from the germline V gene: SGHRS, YFSETQ.